This record looks at one T cell receptor (beta chain) sequence and its context. What it recognizes is unknown. TCRdb processed the reads anew with MiXCR; each CDR3 protein has one entry. The sample carries approximately 340,000 distinct CDR3 sequences, about 28% recorded once. Per germline, CDR1 MNHEY and CDR2 SVGAGI. CDR3 length equals 11 residues. V lost 2 bases and J 11 bases, leaving 6 bases between the germline ends. This specimen comes from a study of T cell repertoires in cytomegalovirus infection. Study information: Carrying CMV and the relevant HLA type showed in public TCR beta signatures.

The V gene is TRBV6-5, the J gene TRBJ1-4; no firm D call. This clonotype was sampled from a human donor in good health (CMV status not recorded). Some clones in this sample may be carry-over from other donors' samples. Sequencing was performed on cultured PBMCs, taken from culture after CMV antigen stimulation. The CDR3 loop reads CASSYREKLFF. The CDR3 DNA follows: TGTGCCAGCAGTTACCGGGAGAAACTGTTTTTT.